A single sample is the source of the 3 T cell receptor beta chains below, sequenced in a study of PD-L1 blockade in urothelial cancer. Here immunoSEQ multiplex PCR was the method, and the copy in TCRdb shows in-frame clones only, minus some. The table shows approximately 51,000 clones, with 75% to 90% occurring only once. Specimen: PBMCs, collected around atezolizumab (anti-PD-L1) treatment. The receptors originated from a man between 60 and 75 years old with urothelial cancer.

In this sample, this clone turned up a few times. CDR3 sequence (DNA): TGCAGCGTTGGGGGGGATAGCAATCAGCCCCAGCATTTT. As protein: CSVGGDSNQPQHF. The genes are TRBV29-1 and TRBJ1-5, with a possible D match to TRBD1 (5 bases). The germline gives CDR1 SQVTM, CDR2 ANQGSEA. With 4 bases removed from V and 0 bases from J, the gap between germline ends came to 7 bases. The CDR3 is 13 amino acids.

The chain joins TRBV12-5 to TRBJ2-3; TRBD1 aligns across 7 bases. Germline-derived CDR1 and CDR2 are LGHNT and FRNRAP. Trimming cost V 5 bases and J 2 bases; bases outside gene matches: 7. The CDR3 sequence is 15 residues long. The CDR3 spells CASGLGTDDTDTQYF. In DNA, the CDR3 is TGTGCTAGTGGTCTCGGGACAGACGACACAGATACGCAGTATTTT.

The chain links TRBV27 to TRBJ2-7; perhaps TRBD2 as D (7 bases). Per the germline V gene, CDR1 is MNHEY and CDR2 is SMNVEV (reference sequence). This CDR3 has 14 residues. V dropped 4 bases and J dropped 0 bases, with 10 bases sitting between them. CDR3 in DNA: TGTGCCAGCAGTTATGCGGGGGCCTCCTACGAGCAGTACTTC. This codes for CASSYAGASYEQYF.